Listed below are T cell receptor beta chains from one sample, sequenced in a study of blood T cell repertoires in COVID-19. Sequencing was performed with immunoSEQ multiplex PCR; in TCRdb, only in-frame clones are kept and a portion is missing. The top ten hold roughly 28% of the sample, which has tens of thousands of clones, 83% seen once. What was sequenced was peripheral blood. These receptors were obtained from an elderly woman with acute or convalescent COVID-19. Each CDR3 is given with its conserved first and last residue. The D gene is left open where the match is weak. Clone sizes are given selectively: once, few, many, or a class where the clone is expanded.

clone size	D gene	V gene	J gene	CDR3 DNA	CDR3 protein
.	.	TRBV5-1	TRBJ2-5	TGCGCCAGCAGCTTGGCCGAAAAACAGGGTTGGGGAGAGACCCAGTACTTC	CASSLAEKQGWGETQYF
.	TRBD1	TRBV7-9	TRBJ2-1	TGTGCCAGCAGCTCGCCCGGGACAGTGGTGAGAAATGAGCAGTTCTTC	CASSSPGTVVRNEQFF
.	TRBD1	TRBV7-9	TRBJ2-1	TGTGCCAGCAGCCCAAACCTCCAGGGGGCAAATATTATTTACAATGAGCAGTTCTTC	CASSPNLQGANIIYNEQFF
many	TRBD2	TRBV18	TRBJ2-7	TGTGCCAGCTCACCCCCGTCTAGCGGGAGGGAGAGGGAGCAGTACTTC	CASSPPSSGREREQYF
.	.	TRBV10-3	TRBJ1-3	TGTGCCATCAGTGAGTCAGGAGGCAATGGAAACACCATATATTTT	CAISESGGNGNTIYF
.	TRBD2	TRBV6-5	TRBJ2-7	TGTGCCAGCAGTTCTCTAGCGGGAGATCCCTACGAGCAGTACTTC	CASSSLAGDPYEQYF
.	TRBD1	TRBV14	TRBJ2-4	TGTGCCAGCAGCCCACCCGGGACAGGGGGAAAAAACATTCAGTACTTC	CASSPPGTGGKNIQYF
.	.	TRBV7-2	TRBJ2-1	TGTGCCAGCAGCTTAGCGACTGGATTAGGCTCCTACAATGAGCAGTTCTTC	CASSLATGLGSYNEQFF
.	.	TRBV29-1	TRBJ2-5	TGCAGCGTTGATGACAGGATTCAAGAGACCCAGTACTTC	CSVDDRIQETQYF
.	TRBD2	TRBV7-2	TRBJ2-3	TGTGCCAGCAGTATAGGGGGACTAGCGGGAGGCACAGATACGCAGTATTTT	CASSIGGLAGGTDTQYF
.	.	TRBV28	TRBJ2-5	TGTGCCAGCAGGCTGCAGGGGAACGAGACCCAGTACTTC	CASRLQGNETQYF
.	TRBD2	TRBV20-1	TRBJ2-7	TGCAGTGCTAGTGGGGGCGGGAGGTCTGACGAGCAGTACTTC	CSASGGGRSDEQYF